The 32 T cell receptor beta chains below come from one sample, sequenced in a study of blood T cell repertoires in COVID-19. Assay: immunoSEQ multiplex PCR; the TCRdb copy retains only in-frame clones and omits some. The table lists about 84,000 clones, roughly 95% of them singletons. Input material: peripheral blood. The receptors stem from a human donor with active COVID-19. The donor label of this sample is uncertain.

The CDR3 protein is CASTSGRYNEQFF. The CDR3 DNA reads TGTGCCAGCACTAGCGGGAGGTACAATGAGCAGTTCTTC. The V call is TRBV27, the J call TRBJ2-1, with 11 positions matching TRBD2. The V gene's germline CDR1 is MNHEY and CDR2 SMNVEV (reference sequence). CDR3 size: 13 residues. Germline trimming cut 7 bases from V and 4 bases from J; bases unmatched to any gene: 0.

The rearrangement joins TRBV3-1 (or the pseudogene TRBV3-2) to TRBJ2-5; D gene unclear. The germline gives CDR1 LGHDT, CDR2 YNNKEL (reference sequence). The V end was cut by 2 bases, the J end by 0 bases, with 7 bases between. There are 14 residues in the CDR3. The CDR3 DNA reads as TGTGCCAGCAGCCAACAACGAGACCAAGAGACCCAGTACTTC. Translation: CASSQQRDQETQYF.

The chain is built from TRBV5-4 and TRBJ1-2, with D perhaps matching TRBD1 (6 bases). CDR3 size: 15 residues. Germline values: CDR1 SGHNT, CDR2 YYREEE (reference sequence). Trimming removed 2 bases at V and 5 bases at J, with 16 bases between. CDR3 bases: TGTGCCAGCAGCTTAGGAGGGGGGGAAGGGTATGGCTACACCTTC. Amino acids: CASSLGGGEGYGYTF.

V and J are TRBV12-5 and TRBJ2-7, with 8 positions matching TRBD1. CDR3 length: 14 amino acids. Germline V gene data show CDR1 as LGHNT and CDR2 as FRNRAP. Trimming removed 4 bases from V and 2 bases from J; junction bases left unmatched: 4. CDR3 sequence reads: CASGSGQGTYEQYF. For the CDR3, the DNA is TGTGCTAGTGGTTCTGGACAGGGCACCTACGAGCAGTACTTC.

The chain employs TRBV7-9 and TRBJ2-5; 7 nucleotides line up with TRBD1. Germline-derived CDR1 and CDR2 are SEHNR and FQNEAQ (reference sequence). Trimming cost V 5 bases and J 5 bases; bases outside gene matches: 2. CDR3 length: 12 residues. CDR3 DNA: TGTGCCAGCAGCCGGGACAGTGAGACCCAGTACTTC. The encoded protein is CASSRDSETQYF. The full variable domain, rest sourced from reference TRBV7-9 and TRBJ2-5, is DTGVSQNPRHKITKRGQNVTFRCDPISEHNRLYWYRQTLGQGPEFLTYFQNEAQLEKSRLLSDRFSAERPKGSFSTLEIQRTEQGDSAMYLCASSRDSETQYFGPGTRLLVL.

The chain carries TRBV19 and TRBJ1-3, with 9 nucleotides matching TRBD1. From germline, CDR1 is LNHDA and CDR2 SQIVND (reference sequence). The CDR3 has 17 residues. The junction had 13 bases not matched to a gene; V was cut back by 7 bases and J by 3 bases. The CDR3 here is CASIQEGQGLVGNTIYF. The CDR3 DNA sequence: TGTGCCAGTATCCAGGAGGGACAGGGCCTCGTTGGAAACACCATATATTTT.

The chain employs TRBV29-1 and TRBJ1-1; 11 positions agree with TRBD1. After removal of 6 bases from V and 1 base from J, the junction contained 4 bases not matched to a gene. This CDR3 comprises 14 residues. Per the germline V gene, CDR1 is SQVTM and CDR2 is ANQGSEA. CDR3 residues: CSVTDRGRNTEAFF. CDR3 nucleotides: TGCAGCGTGACGGACAGGGGGCGGAACACTGAAGCTTTCTTT.

The chain couples TRBV9 to TRBJ2-2; TRBD2 agrees at 13 bases. Germline loops: CDR1 SGDLS, CDR2 YYNGEE. J lost 3 bases, V lost 3 bases, and 2 bases had no gene match. CDR3 size: 16 residues. The DNA of the CDR3 is TGTGCCAGCAGCGCACTAGCGGGGGGGCACACCGGGGAGCTGTTTTTT. Translation gives CASSALAGGHTGELFF.

The chain joins TRBV7-2 to TRBJ2-1; no clear D gene. The CDR3 is 17 residues long. Trimming took off 1 base at V and 7 bases at J, with 20 bases between the two ends. Germline assignment: CDR1 SGHTA and CDR2 FQGNSA. DNA of the CDR3: TGTGCCAGCAGCTTAGTGTTGTGGAGCCGAGTCAATAATGAGCAGTTCTTC. As protein: CASSLVLWSRVNNEQFF.

The chain couples TRBV28 to TRBJ2-7; D perhaps matches TRBD2 (5 bases). Trimming took off 6 bases at V and 2 bases at J, with 17 bases between the two ends. The CDR3 is made up of 15 amino acids. In germline, CDR1 is MDHEN, CDR2 SYDVKM. CDR3 coding DNA: TGTGCCAGCAGAGATATCCGGGAAAAAACCTACGAGCAGTACTTC. As protein: CASRDIREKTYEQYF.

The rearrangement joins TRBV7-9 to TRBJ1-1, with TRBD1 as a possible D gene (5 bases). Germline CDR1 reads SEHNR; CDR2 reads FQNEAQ (reference sequence). This CDR3 is built from 15 residues. V shed 0 bases and J shed 3 bases, with 11 bases lying between them. The CDR3 region is CASSLARGGDTEAFF. The DNA for the CDR3 is TGTGCCAGCAGCTTAGCGCGTGGGGGGGACACTGAAGCTTTCTTT.

The V call is TRBV11-2, the J call TRBJ2-3; 8 positions match TRBD2. CDR1 and CDR2 (germline): SGHAT, FQNNGV. The CDR3 runs 16 residues. The junction had 6 bases not matched to a gene; V was cut back by 4 bases and J by 0 bases. The CDR3 DNA follows: TGTGCCAGCAGCTACATAGCGGGATCTAGCACAGATACGCAGTATTTT. It yields the protein CASSYIAGSSTDTQYF.

The chain recombines TRBV15 with TRBJ2-7; the match to TRBD1 covers 9 bases. CDR1 is LNHNV, CDR2 YYDKDF, per germline (reference sequence). The CDR3 consists of 14 residues. V dropped 9 bases and J dropped 0; count of bases not matched to a gene: 6. CDR3 nucleotide sequence: TGTGCCACTTCTGGGACAGGGAGCTCCTACGAGCAGTACTTC. As protein: CATSGTGSSYEQYF. The complete variable domain, with remaining parts taken from reference TRBV15 and TRBJ2-7, reads DAMVIQNPRYQVTQFGKPVTLSCSQTLNHNVMYWYQQKSSQAPKLLFHYYDKDFNNEADTPDNFQSRRPNTSFCFLDIRSPGLGDTAMYLCATSGTGSSYEQYFGPGTRLTVT.

This rearrangement joins TRBV24-1 to TRBJ1-5; 7 nucleotides line up with TRBD1. The CDR3 loop spans 14 amino acids. The trim removed 7 bases at V and 4 bases at J, leaving 6 bases unmatched. Germline V lookup: CDR1 KGHDR, CDR2 SFDVKD. CDR3 loop: CATSQTGINQPQHF. The CDR3 bases are TGTGCCACCAGCCAGACAGGGATTAATCAGCCCCAGCATTTT.

J is TRBJ1-6 and V is TRBV7-2; a possible D gene is TRBD1 (5 bases). The CDR3 length is 16 residues. Germline CDR1 reads SGHTA; CDR2 reads FQGNSA. With 5 bases removed from V and 2 bases from J, the gap between germline ends came to 13 bases. The CDR3 bases are TGTGCCAGCAGCAAGACCCCAGGGACCTATAATTCACCCCTCCACTTT. Translating it yields CASSKTPGTYNSPLHF.

The chain uses TRBV6-5 and TRBJ2-1; perhaps TRBD2 as D (6 bases). Germline loops: CDR1 MNHEY, CDR2 SVGAGI. The CDR3 length is 13 residues. Trimming took 4 bases from V and 8 from J, leaving 12 bases between them. CDR3 amino acids: CASSWRAADEQFF. CDR3 sequence (DNA): TGTGCCAGCAGTTGGAGGGCGGCGGATGAGCAGTTCTTC.

As regards this clone: This sample also contains other DNA sequences that code for the same CDR3. The chain couples TRBV3-1 (or the pseudogene TRBV3-2) to TRBJ1-5; the match to TRBD1 covers 8 bases. Germline V gene sequence: CDR1 LGHDT, CDR2 YNNKEL (reference sequence). This CDR3 contains 13 residues. Trimming at V came to 3 bases and at J to 5 bases, leaving 0 bases not matched to a gene. In nucleotides, the CDR3 is TGTGCCAGCAGCCAGGACAGGGATCAGCCCCAGCATTTT. It is translated as CASSQDRDQPQHF.

This clone has a single count. CDR3 DNA sequence: TGTGCCAGCACCAGACCGGCAGCACTATTCCAAGAGACCCAGTACTTC. It specifies CASTRPAALFQETQYF. This chain uses TRBV28 with TRBJ2-5; the D is unclear. The CDR3 runs 16 residues. The ends were cut back, 7 bases at V and 1 base at J, with 19 bases in the middle. In germline, CDR1 is MDHEN, CDR2 SYDVKM.

V is TRBV11-2 and J is TRBJ1-1; weak D call: TRBD1 (6 bases). Trimming stripped 6 bases from V and 0 bases from J, with 14 bases between. CDR1 and CDR2 (germline): SGHAT, FQNNGV. The CDR3 loop spans 15 amino acids. The CDR3 here is CASRPSGGMNTEAFF. CDR3 bases: TGTGCCAGCAGGCCCAGCGGGGGCATGAACACTGAAGCTTTCTTT. Based on the CDR3 plus reference TRBV11-2 and TRBJ1-1, the full variable domain is EAGVAQSPRYKIIEKRQSVAFWCNPISGHATLYWYQQILGQGPKLLIQFQNNGVVDDSQLPKDRFSAERLKGVDSTLKIQPAKLEDSAVYLCASRPSGGMNTEAFFGQGTRLTVV.

The V gene is TRBV10-1, the J gene TRBJ2-4; 11 nucleotides align to TRBD1. The V segment lost 2 bases and the J segment 9 bases; nucleotides outside the gene matches: 3. Germline CDR1 is WNHNN and CDR2 is SYGVQD (reference sequence). This CDR3 is built from 14 residues. CDR3 sequence: CASSERDRGGIQYF. The DNA for the CDR3 is TGCGCCAGCAGTGAGAGGGACAGGGGGGGCATTCAGTACTTC.

The V and J genes are TRBV11-2 and TRBJ1-6; 8 bases fit TRBD1. The CDR3 is made up of 15 amino acids. After removal of 1 base from V and 7 bases from J, the junction contained 3 bases not matched to a gene. Per germline, CDR1 SGHAT and CDR2 FQNNGV. CDR3 bases: TGTGCCAGCAGCTTAGGCCAGGGGGCGAATTCACCCCTCCACTTT. Protein: CASSLGQGANSPLHF.

The V and J genes are TRBV6-1 and TRBJ1-4, with TRBD1 identical over 7 bases. Unmatched junction bases numbered 10, after V lost 3 bases and J lost 6 bases. The germline V gene has CDR1 MNHNS and CDR2 SASEGT. The CDR3 contains 16 residues. The CDR3 protein is CASSDYGQEVDEKLFF. The CDR3 DNA follows: TGTGCCAGCAGTGACTACGGACAGGAGGTAGATGAAAAACTGTTTTTT.

The chain links TRBV6-5 to TRBJ2-7, with 11 bases lining up with TRBD1. Unmatched junction bases numbered 5, after V lost 6 bases and J lost 1 base. The V gene's germline CDR1 is MNHEY and CDR2 SVGAGI. CDR3 size: 15 residues. CDR3 sequence reads: CASRAGQGGSYEQYF. The CDR3 DNA is TGTGCCAGCAGGGCGGGACAGGGGGGTTCCTACGAGCAGTACTTC.

In nucleotides, the CDR3 is TGTGCCAGCAGCCCCCAGAGAGGACTACCCACAGATACGCAGTATTTT. Amino acid sequence: CASSPQRGLPTDTQYF. This sequence joins TRBV3-1 (or the pseudogene TRBV3-2) and TRBJ2-3, with D possibly TRBD2 on 6 matching bases. CDR3 length: 16 amino acids. V lost 4 bases and J 2 bases, leaving 16 bases between the germline ends. The V gene's germline CDR1 is LGHDT and CDR2 YNNKEL (reference sequence).

V gene TRBV19 combines with J gene TRBJ2-7, with D tentatively TRBD2 (6 bases). Trimming left V 7 bases short and J 0 bases short, with 10 bases between. Germline CDR1 and CDR2: LNHDA and SQIVND (reference sequence). The CDR3 spans 13 residues. This CDR3 is CASKGGSSYEQYF. CDR3 DNA sequence: TGTGCCAGTAAGGGAGGCAGCTCCTACGAGCAGTACTTC.

The CDR3 loop is CATSDPTGVSDTQYF. The DNA of the CDR3 is TGTGCCACCAGTGATCCGACAGGGGTTTCAGATACGCAGTATTTT. The J gene is TRBJ2-3, the V gene TRBV24-1; 8 bases are a match to TRBD1. Unmatched junction bases numbered 5, after V lost 3 bases and J lost 4 bases. CDR1 and CDR2 from the germline V gene are KGHDR and SFDVKD. The length of the CDR3 is 15 residues.

The chain combines TRBV4-1 with TRBJ2-5, with 7 bases aligning to TRBD1. Trimming removed 3 bases from V and 2 bases from J; junction bases left unmatched: 6. This CDR3 spans 15 amino acids. The V gene's germline CDR1 is MGHRA and CDR2 YSYEKL. The CDR3 DNA is TGCGCCAGCAGCCAGCCCCCGGGACAGCAAGAGACCCAGTACTTC. Protein sequence: CASSQPPGQQETQYF.

J is TRBJ2-2 and V is TRBV29-1; D is ambiguous. This CDR3 has 12 residues. V lost 4 bases and J 6 bases, leaving 9 bases between the germline ends. Germline V CDR1 and CDR2: SQVTM, ANQGSEA. CDR3 protein: CSVASQAGELFF. For the CDR3, the DNA is TGCAGCGTTGCGTCGCAGGCCGGGGAGCTGTTTTTT.

V and J are TRBV6-1 and TRBJ2-3; TRBD1 agrees at 7 bases. The V gene's germline CDR1 is MNHNS and CDR2 SASEGT. The CDR3 extends over 15 amino acids. J was trimmed by 2 bases and V by 3 bases; bases with no gene match: 5. The CDR3 bases are TGTGCCAGCAGTGACAGACAGGGAGCCACAGATACGCAGTATTTT. It yields the protein CASSDRQGATDTQYF.

The J gene is TRBJ1-4, the V gene TRBV6-6; 7 bases map to TRBD1. The CDR3 spans 15 residues. Germline V gene sequence: CDR1 MNHNY, CDR2 SVGAGI (reference sequence). V was pared by 2 bases and J by 12 bases, with 12 bases of the junction left unmatched. The CDR3 loop is CASSYVGTANSELFF. The DNA of the CDR3 is TGTGCCAGCAGTTACGTGGGGACAGCGAACAGTGAACTGTTTTTT.

The chain combines TRBV18 with TRBJ2-3; D is uncertain. The CDR3 length is 13 residues. Germline V gene data show CDR1 as KGHSH and CDR2 as LQKENI. Trimming took off 0 bases at V and 6 bases at J, with 7 bases between the two ends. In DNA form, the CDR3 reads TGTGCCAGCTCACCACCGGCGGCTGATACGCAGTATTTT. Its protein product is CASSPPAADTQYF.

The chain uses TRBV5-1 and TRBJ2-3; D unresolved. Between the trimmed V and J ends, which lost 4 bases and 1 base, there was a span of 13 bases. Germline V CDR1 and CDR2: SGHRS, YFSETQ. The CDR3 contains 15 residues. Here the CDR3 DNA reads TGCGCCAGCAGCCGCGATGCCCGGGGCACAGATACGCAGTATTTT. As protein: CASSRDARGTDTQYF.